The T cell receptor beta chain described here comes from a study of blood T cells in healthy people across ages. Study-level findings and limits: Possibly confounding the expanded clonotype changes was the fact that donor CMV status was unknown.

This CDR3 spans 11 amino acids. CDR1 is MNHEY, CDR2 SVGEGT, per germline. V lost 2 bases and J 3 bases, leaving 1 base between the germline ends. The authors ran a second PCR of 7 to 11 cycles using a sample-barcoded 5' primer and a J-beta primer mix. TCRdb reanalysed the 5' RACE reads using MiXCR and keeps one entry per CDR3 protein. The table shows almost 1 million distinct CDR3 sequences, with about 51% occurring only once. Notes on this clonotype: Its antigen is currently unknown. A read error may explain this, as a much larger clone is one base away.

This receptor was identified in a woman between 55 and 75 years old in good health. V gene TRBV6-2 or TRBV6-3 combines with J gene TRBJ2-5, with unresolved D. The sample comprised blood. This CDR3 is CASSYKETQYF. The DNA of the CDR3 is TGTGCCAGCAGTTACAAAGAGACCCAGTACTTC.